Detailed here is one T cell receptor beta chain. The antigen remains undetermined. These data come from a study of beta chain features in type 1 diabetes. Broader study findings: There was no resolution here of whether HLA type influences TCRB rearrangement.

What was sequenced were expressed TCRB transcripts, since all of the isolated RNA had been reverse transcribed. Mean read depth for naive, central memory and regulatory T cell samples was around 3.8 million reads. Repertoires were generated with immunoSEQ multiplex PCR, while TCRdb's copy carries only in-frame clones and drops some. The sample lists under 450,000 clones; 11% to 15% were seen once. Sorting based on CD45RO/CCR7/CD25/CD127/CD95/CD27 separated CD4+ naive, central memory, regulatory and stem cell-like memory cells. Each sorted population was over 98% pure. This CDR3 comprises 10 residues. V was cut by 5 bases and J by 4 bases, with 3 bases left in between.

Source material: naive CD4+ T cells from blood. This receptor was obtained from a man aged 25 to 45 in good health. V gene TRBV23-1 combines with J gene TRBJ2-7; no definite D call. TRBV23-1 is annotated as an ORF whose role is uncertain. The CDR3 here is CASSTYEQYV. DNA of the CDR3: TGCGCCAGCAGTACATACGAGCAGTACGTC.